This T cell receptor (beta chain) was identified in a study of cytomegalovirus exposure and HLA in healthy donors. Findings of the study overall: High specificity and sensitivity for cytomegalovirus status were reported for the classifier.

V lost 1 base and J lost 3; bases outside the gene matches: 9. The germline V gene encodes CDR1 MNHNS and CDR2 SASEGT. CDR3 length: 17 residues. In its sample, this clone was seen once. Its antigen remains unidentified. This table comes from immunoSEQ multiplex PCR, and its TCRdb copy is limited to in-frame clones, with some not included. This table holds some 200,000 clones, 80% to 95% found once. The source of this sequence is a woman under 30 in good health and CMV-seronegative. The chain has TRBV6-1 and TRBJ2-7; 10 bases map to TRBD1. Sequencing was done on a sample of PBMCs. The CDR3: CASSEVLMGQGFYEQYF. The CDR3 DNA sequence: TGTGCCAGCAGTGAAGTATTAATGGGACAGGGGTTCTACGAGCAGTACTTC.